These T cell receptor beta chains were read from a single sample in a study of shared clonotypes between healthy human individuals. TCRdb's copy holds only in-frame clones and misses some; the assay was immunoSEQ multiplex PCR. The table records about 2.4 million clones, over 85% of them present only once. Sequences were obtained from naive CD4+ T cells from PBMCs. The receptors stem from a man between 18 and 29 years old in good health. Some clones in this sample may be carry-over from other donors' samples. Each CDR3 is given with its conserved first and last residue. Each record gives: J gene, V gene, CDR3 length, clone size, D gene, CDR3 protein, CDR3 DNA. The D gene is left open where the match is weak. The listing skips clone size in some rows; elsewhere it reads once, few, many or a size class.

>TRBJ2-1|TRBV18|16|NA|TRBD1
CASSPRDRGEYNEQFF
TGTGCCAGCTCACCCCGGGACAGGGGGGAGTACAATGAGCAGTTCTTC
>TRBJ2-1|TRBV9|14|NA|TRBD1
CASSVAPRTGEQFF
TGTGCCAGCAGCGTAGCCCCCCGGACAGGGGAGCAGTTCTTC
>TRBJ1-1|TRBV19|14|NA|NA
CASSIPQGGAEAFF
TGTGCCAGTAGTATCCCGCAGGGCGGCGCTGAAGCTTTCTTT
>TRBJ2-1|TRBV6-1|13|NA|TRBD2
CASSLSTGGPRFF
TGTGCCAGCAGTCTGAGTACGGGAGGGCCAAGGTTCTTC
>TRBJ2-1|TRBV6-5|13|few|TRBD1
CASRRDSYNEQFF
TGTGCCAGCAGACGGGACAGCTACAATGAGCAGTTCTTC
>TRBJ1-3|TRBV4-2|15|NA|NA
CASSQSQAVLDTIYF
TGTGCCAGCAGCCAATCACAGGCTGTACTGGACACCATATATTTT
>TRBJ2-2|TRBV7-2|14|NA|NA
CASSFGPYTGELFF
TGTGCCAGCAGCTTCGGACCTTACACCGGGGAGCTGTTTTTT
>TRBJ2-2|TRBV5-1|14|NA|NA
CAVQPNPNTGELFF
TGCGCCGTCCAGCCCAACCCCAACACCGGGGAGCTGTTTTTT
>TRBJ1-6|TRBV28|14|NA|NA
CASSLVGFSSPLHF
TGTGCCAGCAGTTTGGTGGGCTTTTCTTCACCCCTCCACTTT
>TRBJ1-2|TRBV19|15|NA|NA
CASSALDGGLYGYTF
TGTGCCAGTAGTGCCTTAGATGGGGGGCTGTATGGCTACACCTTC
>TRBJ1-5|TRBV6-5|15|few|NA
CASSYAYRVGQPQHF
TGTGCCAGCAGTTACGCGTACAGGGTAGGCCAGCCCCAGCATTTT
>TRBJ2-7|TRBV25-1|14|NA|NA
CASSLIGSFYEQYF
TGTGCCAGCAGCCTCATCGGAAGTTTCTACGAGCAGTACTTC
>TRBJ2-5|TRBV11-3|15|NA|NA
CASSRGLQRQETQYF
TGTGCCAGCAGCCGTGGACTGCAACGACAAGAGACCCAGTACTTC
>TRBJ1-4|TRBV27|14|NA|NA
CASSFRPDNEKLFF
TGTGCCAGCAGTTTTCGACCGGATAATGAAAAACTGTTTTTT
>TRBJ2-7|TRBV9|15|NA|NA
CASSVAPRGSDEQYF
TGTGCCAGCAGCGTAGCTCCGAGGGGAAGCGACGAGCAGTACTTC
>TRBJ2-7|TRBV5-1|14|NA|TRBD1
CASSQGQGAGEQYF
TGCGCCAGCAGCCAAGGACAGGGGGCCGGGGAGCAGTACTTC
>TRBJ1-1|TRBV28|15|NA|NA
CASILGGWRQTEAFF
TGTGCCAGCATTCTCGGGGGTTGGAGGCAAACTGAAGCTTTCTTT
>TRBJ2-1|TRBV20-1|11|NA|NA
CSARGTAEQFF
TGCAGTGCTAGAGGCACGGCTGAGCAGTTCTTC
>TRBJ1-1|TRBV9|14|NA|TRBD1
CASSRTGQNTEAFF
TGTGCCAGCAGCAGGACAGGCCAGAACACTGAAGCTTTCTTT
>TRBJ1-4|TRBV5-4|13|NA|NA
CASSTRTDEKLFF
TGTGCCAGCAGCACCCGGACGGATGAAAAACTGTTTTTT
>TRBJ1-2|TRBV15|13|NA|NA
CATSSPKHYGYTF
TGTGCCACCAGTTCACCCAAACACTATGGCTACACCTTC
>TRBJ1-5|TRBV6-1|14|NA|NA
CAGGGRDTGQPQHF
TGTGCCGGTGGGGGCAGGGATACTGGTCAGCCCCAGCATTTT
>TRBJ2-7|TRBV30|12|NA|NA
CACQMPTYEQYF
TGTGCCTGTCAGATGCCAACCTACGAGCAGTACTTC
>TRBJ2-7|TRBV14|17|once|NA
CASSQGRRGSWRLEQYF
TGTGCCAGCAGCCAAGGAAGAAGAGGCAGCTGGCGGCTCGAGCAGTACTTC
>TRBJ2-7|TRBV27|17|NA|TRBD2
CASSLSALAEYSYEQYF
TGTGCCAGCAGTTTATCAGCACTAGCGGAATATTCCTACGAGCAGTACTTC
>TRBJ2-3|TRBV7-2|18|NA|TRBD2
CASSLALGLAGAEDTQYF
TGTGCCAGCAGCTTAGCGTTGGGGCTAGCGGGAGCGGAAGATACGCAGTATTTT
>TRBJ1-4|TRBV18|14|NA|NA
CASSPAGGKEKLFF
TGTGCCAGCTCGCCGGCGGGGGGGAAAGAAAAACTGTTTTTT
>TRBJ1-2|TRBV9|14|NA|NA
CASSGFVGGYGYTF
TGTGCCAGCAGTGGGTTTGTGGGCGGGTATGGCTACACCTTC
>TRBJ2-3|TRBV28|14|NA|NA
CASRFRGRGDTQYF
TGTGCCAGCAGATTCCGGGGACGAGGAGATACGCAGTATTTT
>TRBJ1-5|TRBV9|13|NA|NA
CASSVGYGQPQHF
TGTGCCAGCAGCGTAGGGTACGGACAGCCCCAGCATTTT
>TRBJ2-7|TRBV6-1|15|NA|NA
CASSEKQGGTYEQYF
TGTGCCAGCAGTGAAAAACAGGGCGGGACCTACGAGCAGTACTTC
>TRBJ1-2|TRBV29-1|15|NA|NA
CSVDGTRAPNYGYTF
TGCAGCGTTGATGGGACTCGTGCTCCCAACTATGGCTACACCTTC
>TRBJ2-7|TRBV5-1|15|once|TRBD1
CASSTRTGGTYEQYF
TGCGCCAGCAGCACCCGGACAGGGGGAACCTACGAGCAGTACTTC
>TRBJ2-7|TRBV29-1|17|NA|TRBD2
CSVGLGFRREEAYEQYF
TGCAGCGTTGGGTTGGGTTTCAGGCGGGAGGAAGCCTACGAGCAGTACTTC
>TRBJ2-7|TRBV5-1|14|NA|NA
CASSPGQLSYEQYF
TGCGCCAGCAGCCCTGGACAGCTCTCCTACGAGCAGTACTTC
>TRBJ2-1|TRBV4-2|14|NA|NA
CASSQADYYNEQFF
TGTGCCAGCAGCCAGGCCGACTATTACAATGAGCAGTTCTTC
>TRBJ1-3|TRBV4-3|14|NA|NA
CASSLAGTGNTIYF
TGCGCCAGCAGCCTCGCGGGAACTGGAAACACCATATATTTT
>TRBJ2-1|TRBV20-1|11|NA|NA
CSASPRAEQFF
TGCAGTGCTAGCCCCAGGGCCGAGCAGTTCTTC
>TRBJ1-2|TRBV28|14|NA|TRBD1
CASSRQGGDYGYTF
TGTGCCAGCAGTCGACAGGGGGGGGACTATGGCTACACCTTC
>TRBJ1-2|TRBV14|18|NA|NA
CASSQDNFRDGNNYGYTF
TGTGCCAGCAGCCAAGATAACTTTCGGGACGGAAATAACTATGGCTACACCTTC
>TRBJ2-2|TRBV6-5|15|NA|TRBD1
CASSARTGLTGELFF
TGTGCCAGCAGTGCGAGGACAGGGTTAACCGGGGAGCTGTTTTTT
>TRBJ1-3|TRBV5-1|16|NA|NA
CASSLAGRVAGNTIYF
TGCGCCAGCAGCTTGGCTGGCAGGGTAGCTGGAAACACCATATATTTT
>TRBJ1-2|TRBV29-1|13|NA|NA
CSVEAGANYGYTF
TGCAGCGTTGAGGCAGGAGCTAACTATGGCTACACCTTC
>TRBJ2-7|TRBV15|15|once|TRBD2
CATSRDVAGVGEQYF
TGTGCCACCAGCAGAGATGTAGCGGGAGTGGGGGAGCAGTACTTC
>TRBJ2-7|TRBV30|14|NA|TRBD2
CAWIRNPGGYEQYF
TGTGCCTGGATTAGGAACCCCGGGGGGTACGAGCAGTACTTC
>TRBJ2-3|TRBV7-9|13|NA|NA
CASSLGGTDTQYF
TGTGCCAGCAGCTTAGGTGGCACAGATACGCAGTATTTT
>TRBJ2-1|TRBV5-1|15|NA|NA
CASSLTAGPYNEQFF
TGCGCCAGCAGCTTAACTGCGGGACCATACAATGAGCAGTTCTTC
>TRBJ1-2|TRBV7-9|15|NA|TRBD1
CASSPTRDRVYGYTF
TGTGCCAGCAGCCCCACCCGGGACAGGGTCTATGGCTACACCTTC
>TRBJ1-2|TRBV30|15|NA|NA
CAWSVRGVVSYGYTF
TGTGCCTGGAGTGTACGCGGGGTAGTTAGCTATGGCTACACCTTC
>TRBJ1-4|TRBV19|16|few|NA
CASSIQGLVTNEKLFF
TGTGCCAGTAGTATCCAGGGTCTGGTAACTAATGAAAAACTGTTTTTT
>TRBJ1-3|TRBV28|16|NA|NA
CASSTFGTTSGNTIYF
TGTGCCAGCAGCACTTTCGGGACAACCTCTGGAAACACCATATATTTT
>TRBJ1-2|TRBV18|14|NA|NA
CASSPPSPSYGYTF
TGTGCCAGCTCACCACCCAGCCCGTCCTATGGCTACACCTTC
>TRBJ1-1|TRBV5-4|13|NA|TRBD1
CASSPPGGSEAFF
TGTGCCAGCAGCCCGCCAGGGGGCTCTGAAGCTTTCTTT